The 11 T cell receptor beta chains below were found in one sample sequenced in a study of somatic mutations in cytotoxic T cells in rheumatoid arthritis. TCRdb's copy holds only in-frame clones and misses some; the assay was immunoSEQ multiplex PCR. The table has 20,000 to 25,000 clones, about four fifths seen once; the top ten hold about 3.8%. Sequencing input: CD8+ T cells sorted from blood. The receptors here all came from an adult with rheumatoid arthritis.

CDR3 nucleotide sequence: TGTGCCAGCAGACCCGGGACAGGGTTAAGCTATGGCTACACCTTC. Its protein is CASRPGTGLSYGYTF. The chain links TRBV6-5 to TRBJ1-2, with TRBD1 matching over 9 bases. This CDR3 comprises 15 residues. The V gene end was trimmed by 6 bases and the J gene end by 4 bases; junction bases not matched to a gene: 9. The V gene's germline CDR1 is MNHEY and CDR2 SVGAGI.

J is TRBJ1-6 and V is TRBV7-2; D is unclear. Germline CDR1 and CDR2: SGHTA and FQGNSA. CDR3 size: 16 residues. Trimming removed 5 bases at V and 0 bases at J, with 11 bases between. The CDR3 loop is CASSPIGPSYNSPLHF. For the CDR3, the DNA is TGTGCCAGCAGCCCCATTGGACCCTCCTATAATTCACCCCTCCACTTT.

J is TRBJ2-3 and V is TRBV6-5; maybe TRBD1 (6 bases). The germline V gene has CDR1 MNHEY and CDR2 SVGAGI. Trimming pared 2 bases from V and 4 bases from J, leaving 13 bases between. This CDR3 is built from 15 residues. The CDR3 is CASSYMGARADTQYF. The DNA for the CDR3 is TGTGCCAGCAGTTACATGGGGGCGCGAGCAGATACGCAGTATTTT.

CDR3 loop: CASSALLAGDNTGELFF. The CDR3 DNA reads TGTGCCAGCAGTGCTTTGCTAGCGGGGGATAACACCGGGGAGCTGTTTTTT. The chain employs TRBV6-1 and TRBJ2-2; 10 bases line up with TRBD2. J lost 2 bases, V lost 4 bases, and 7 bases had no gene match. CDR3 length: 17 amino acids. Germline values: CDR1 MNHNS, CDR2 SASEGT.

The chain has TRBV5-6 and TRBJ2-1, with D maybe TRBD2 (6 bases). From germline, CDR1 is SGHDT and CDR2 YYEEEE. Trimming cost V 3 bases and J 5 bases, with 12 bases left between them. CDR3 length equals 14 residues. The CDR3 region is CASSWGGANNEQFF. CDR3 in DNA: TGTGCCAGCAGCTGGGGCGGGGCAAACAATGAGCAGTTCTTC. Complete variable domain (other parts from reference TRBV5-6 and TRBJ2-1): DAGVTQSPTHLIKTRGQQVTLRCSPKSGHDTVSWYQQALGQGPQFIFQYYEEEERQRGNFPDRFSGHQFPNYSSELNVNALLLGDSALYLCASSWGGANNEQFFGPGTRLTVL.

J is TRBJ2-4 and V is TRBV7-2, with TRBD2 identical over 7 bases. Trimming took 5 bases from V and 0 from J; bases not matched to a gene: 4. The CDR3 spans 15 residues. Germline CDR1 and CDR2: SGHTA and FQGNSA. The DNA for the CDR3 is TGTGCCAGCAGCGGGGGGGGAGCAGCCAAAAACATTCAGTACTTC. This translates into CASSGGGAAKNIQYF. The full variable domain, rest sourced from reference TRBV7-2 and TRBJ2-4, is GAGVSQSPSNKVTEKGKDVELRCDPISGHTALYWYRQSLGQGLEFLIYFQGNSAPDKSGLPSDRFSAERTGGSVSTLTIQRTQQEDSAVYLCASSGGGAAKNIQYFGAGTRLSVL.

V usage is TRBV7-9 and J usage is TRBJ2-7; possibly TRBD1 for D (5 bases). Germline V gene lookup returns CDR1 SEHNR and CDR2 FQNEAQ (reference sequence). The CDR3 totals 13 residues. V was clipped by 5 bases and J by 3 bases, with 11 bases between them. CDR3 nucleotide sequence: TGTGCCAGCAGCCCAGGGCCAAACTACGAGCAGTACTTC. It translates to CASSPGPNYEQYF.

This clone was recorded only once. This chain joins TRBV4-2 and TRBJ2-1; 9 nucleotides align to TRBD1. The CDR3 is 17 residues long. Losses at the gene ends were 0 bases for V and 5 bases for J; bases not matched to a gene: 8. CDR1 and CDR2 from the germline V gene are LGHNA and YNFKEQ. CDR3 sequence: CASSQDGGTGFNNEQFF. In DNA form, the CDR3 reads TGTGCCAGCAGCCAAGACGGGGGGACAGGGTTTAACAATGAGCAGTTCTTC.

The CDR3 bases are TGTGCCAGCAGCGGGACTTCAGCAGATACGCAGTATTTT. Translation: CASSGTSADTQYF. This chain uses TRBV11-2 with TRBJ2-3, with D maybe TRBD2 (6 bases). Looked up from germline, CDR1 is SGHAT and CDR2 is FQNNGV. The germline V and J ends were trimmed by 5 bases and 4 bases, with 10 bases remaining between them. The CDR3 extends over 13 amino acids. Variable domain in full (rest from reference TRBV11-2 and TRBJ2-3): EAGVAQSPRYKIIEKRQSVAFWCNPISGHATLYWYQQILGQGPKLLIQFQNNGVVDDSQLPKDRFSAERLKGVDSTLKIQPAKLEDSAVYLCASSGTSADTQYFGPGTRLTVL.

This clone came up a few times. This chain connects TRBV14 to TRBJ2-5; D is undetermined. The germline V gene has CDR1 SGHDN and CDR2 FVKESK. This CDR3 is 13 amino acids long. The ends were cut back, 4 bases at V and 1 base at J, with 7 bases in the middle. This chain's CDR3 is CASSLWGQETQYF. The DNA of the CDR3 is TGTGCCAGCAGCCTTTGGGGCCAAGAGACCCAGTACTTC.

V is TRBV6-5 and J is TRBJ1-5, with D perhaps matching TRBD1 (5 bases). In germline, CDR1 is MNHEY, CDR2 SVGAGI. V was pared by 2 bases and J by 6 bases, with 11 bases between. The CDR3 contains 14 residues. DNA for the CDR3: TGTGCCAGCAGTTACGGGGGAAGTCGTCAGCCCCAGCATTTT. It translates to CASSYGGSRQPQHF.